This is a list of T cell receptor beta chains from one sample in a study of cytomegalovirus exposure and HLA in healthy donors. Clones were sequenced by immunoSEQ multiplex PCR, and TCRdb holds only the in-frame ones, with some missing. The table shows 120,000 or so clones, with roughly 77% occurring only once. Sequenced: PBMCs. These receptors originate from a man aged 18 to 29 in good health and CMV-seronegative. Each CDR3 is given with its conserved first and last residue. The D gene is left open where the match is weak. Clone size appears in some rows only: once, few, many, or a class for an expanded clone.

>TRBJ2-2|TRBV7-8|NA|NA
CASSLRSGSPGELFF
TGTGCCAGCAGCTTACGGTCAGGGTCCCCCGGGGAGCTGTTTTTT
>TRBJ2-7|TRBV15|NA|NA
CATSRGGLLGYEQYF
TGTGCCACCAGCAGGGGAGGTCTCCTGGGTTACGAGCAGTACTTC
>TRBJ1-2|TRBV5-1|NA|once
CASSLGQNAQVGYTF
TGCGCCAGCAGCTTGGGCCAGAACGCCCAAGTTGGCTACACCTTC
>TRBJ2-2|TRBV27|TRBD2|NA
CASSLRLAGGPTGELFF
TGTGCCAGCAGTCTCCGACTAGCGGGGGGGCCGACCGGGGAGCTGTTTTTT
>TRBJ1-2|TRBV12-5|NA|NA
CASGGDLDSNYGYTF
TGTGCTAGTGGTGGGGACCTGGACAGTAACTATGGCTACACCTTC
>TRBJ1-1|TRBV6-1|TRBD1|NA
CASSQPGGAATEAFF
TGTGCCAGCAGTCAACCAGGGGGCGCGGCAACTGAAGCTTTCTTT
>TRBJ1-1|TRBV5-6|NA|NA
CASSLSQSVEAFF
TGTGCCAGCAGCTTAAGCCAGAGCGTTGAAGCTTTCTTT
>TRBJ2-3|TRBV7-3|TRBD1|once
CASGPTGGRDTQYF
TGTGCCAGCGGTCCAACAGGGGGAAGAGATACGCAGTATTTT
>TRBJ1-1|TRBV5-1|NA|NA
CASSLALDSRGAFF
TGCGCCAGCAGCTTGGCCTTGGACAGTCGGGGTGCTTTCTTT
>TRBJ1-1|TRBV18|NA|NA
CASSLGAGEAFF
TGTGCCAGCTCACTAGGAGCGGGTGAAGCTTTCTTT
>TRBJ2-7|TRBV6-1|TRBD1|NA
CASSRGGTGYYEQYF
TGTGCCAGCTCCAGGGGGGGGACAGGGTACTACGAGCAGTACTTC
>TRBJ2-7|TRBV6-5|NA|NA
CASKRDVAPYEQYF
TGTGCCAGCAAGCGAGACGTGGCCCCCTACGAGCAGTACTTC
>TRBJ2-1|TRBV11-3|TRBD2|NA
CASSPMAGGSNEQFF
TGTGCCAGCAGTCCCATGGCGGGGGGGTCCAATGAGCAGTTCTTC
>TRBJ2-5|TRBV20-1|NA|NA
CSAQIGETQYF
TGCAGTGCCCAAATCGGAGAGACCCAGTACTTC
>TRBJ2-2|TRBV7-9|NA|NA
CSSSPRTSGLWTGELFF
TGTTCCAGCAGCCCTCGCACCTCGGGACTCTGGACCGGGGAGCTGTTTTTT
>TRBJ1-5|TRBV19|TRBD1|few
CASTSRDRVNQPQHF
TGTGCCAGTACTTCTCGGGACAGGGTGAATCAGCCCCAGCATTTT
>TRBJ1-2|TRBV19|TRBD1|NA
CASSMNPRTGVYGYTF
TGTGCCAGTAGTATGAACCCGCGGACAGGGGTCTATGGCTACACCTTC
>TRBJ2-3|TRBV7-3|TRBD1|once
CASSFTGGSSDTQYF
TGTGCCAGCAGCTTCACAGGGGGTTCGTCCGATACGCAGTATTTT
>TRBJ1-2|TRBV5-6|NA|NA
CASSFKSNFYGYTF
TGTGCCAGCAGCTTTAAGTCCAACTTCTATGGCTACACCTTC
>TRBJ2-1|TRBV29-1|NA|NA
CSVNRVRSYNEQFF
TGCAGCGTTAACAGGGTTAGGTCCTACAATGAGCAGTTCTTC
>TRBJ2-2|TRBV1|NA|NA
CTSSRRVAANTGELFF
TGCACCAGCAGCCGGAGGGTGGCTGCGAACACCGGGGAGCTGTTTTTT
>TRBJ1-1|TRBV6-4|NA|NA
CASSPTAENTEAFF
TGTGCCAGCAGTCCGACAGCCGAGAACACTGAAGCTTTCTTT
>TRBJ2-3|TRBV19|NA|NA
CASSTAERAGTDTQYF
TGTGCCAGTAGTACCGCTGAGCGGGCGGGCACAGATACGCAGTATTTT
>TRBJ1-2|TRBV5-4|NA|NA
CASSLAGASYGYTF
TGTGCCAGCAGCTTGGCAGGGGCTAGCTATGGCTACACCTTC
>TRBJ2-7|TRBV18|TRBD2|NA
CASSPSGGTYEQYF
TGTGCCAGCTCACCGAGCGGGGGGACCTACGAGCAGTACTTC
>TRBJ1-2|TRBV4-3|TRBD1|NA
CASGDSAGYGYTF
TGCGCCAGCGGGGACAGCGCCGGCTATGGCTACACCTTC
>TRBJ2-7|TRBV19|TRBD1|few
CASRLTGTEEQYF
TGTGCCAGTAGATTGACAGGGACGGAAGAGCAGTACTTC
>TRBJ2-2|TRBV4-2|TRBD1|once
CASSTTGGPRNTGELFF
TGTGCCAGCAGCACAACAGGGGGTCCGAGGAACACCGGGGAGCTGTTTTTT
>TRBJ2-5|TRBV4-1|TRBD2|few
CASSQEASGGAGETQYF
TGCGCCAGCAGCCAAGAGGCTAGCGGGGGGGCAGGAGAGACCCAGTACTTC
>TRBJ2-1|TRBV9|TRBD2|few
CASSVAVAGGGYNEQFF
TGTGCCAGCAGCGTAGCTGTAGCGGGGGGGGGATACAATGAGCAGTTCTTC